A single sample is the source of the 27 T cell receptor beta chains below, sequenced in a study of shared clonotypes between healthy human individuals. TCRdb keeps only in-frame clones here, not all; method: immunoSEQ multiplex PCR. The data contain under 2.5 million clones, about 90% of them singletons. Sequences were obtained from naive CD4+ T cells from PBMCs. Documented subset: CD45RA+ positively selected. The receptors were sampled from a man younger than 35 in good health. Some clones in this sample may be carry-over from other donors' samples.

The rearrangement links TRBV28 to TRBJ1-4, with D perhaps TRBD1 (5 bases). Germline V gene data show CDR1 as MDHEN and CDR2 as SYDVKM. The CDR3 loop spans 15 amino acids. Between the trimmed V and J ends, which lost 4 bases and 2 bases, there was a span of 11 bases. CDR3 amino acids: CASSSPRGTNEKLFF. The CDR3 DNA reads as TGTGCCAGCAGTTCCCCTCGGGGGACTAATGAAAAACTGTTTTTT.

This clone was observed once. This chain uses TRBV28 with TRBJ2-3; 14 bases line up with TRBD2. Germline trimming cut 4 bases from V and 4 bases from J; bases unmatched to any gene: 4. The CDR3 is made up of 16 amino acids. Germline-derived CDR1 and CDR2 are MDHEN and SYDVKM. CDR3 bases: TGTGCCAGCAGTTCCAGACTAGCGGGAGGGCCAGATACGCAGTATTTT. Protein product: CASSSRLAGGPDTQYF.

The V call is TRBV7-6, the J call TRBJ2-1, with 11 bases lining up with TRBD2. Unmatched junction bases numbered 9, after V lost 5 bases and J lost 12 bases. The germline CDR1 and CDR2 sequences are SGHVS and FNYEAQ. The CDR3 is made up of 14 amino acids. DNA for the CDR3: TGTGCCAGCAGCAATAGCGGGAGGGCGGGAAGGCAGTTCTTC. This sequence encodes CASSNSGRAGRQFF.

This clone was seen a handful of times. V gene TRBV2 combines with J gene TRBJ1-5, with TRBD1 identical over 7 bases. Losses at the gene ends were 4 bases for V and 5 bases for J; bases not matched to a gene: 5. The germline V gene has CDR1 SNHLY and CDR2 FYNNEI. The CDR3 is 14 residues long. CDR3 residues: CASSVEGADQPQHF. In DNA form, the CDR3 reads TGTGCCAGCAGTGTAGAGGGGGCAGATCAGCCCCAGCATTTT.

The chain employs TRBV25-1 and TRBJ2-2; TRBD1 agrees at 10 bases. CDR1 and CDR2 (germline): MGHDK, SYGVNS. The CDR3 consists of 16 residues. Trimming at V came to 5 bases and at J to 2 bases, leaving 5 bases not matched to a gene. CDR3 in amino acids: CASSPRDRGNTGELFF. The CDR3 nucleotides read TGTGCCAGCAGTCCCCGGGACAGGGGAAACACCGGGGAGCTGTTTTTT.

The gene calls are TRBV2 and TRBJ1-3, with D possibly matching TRBD1 (5 bases). The V gene's germline CDR1 is SNHLY and CDR2 FYNNEI. Trimming took off 6 bases at V and 4 bases at J, with 19 bases between the two ends. This CDR3 has 16 amino acids. CDR3 residues: CASRERTPPRGNTIYF. In DNA form, the CDR3 reads TGTGCCAGCAGGGAACGGACACCTCCTCGGGGAAACACCATATATTTT.

The genes are TRBV28 and TRBJ2-2; no reliable D call. Per the germline V gene, CDR1 is MDHEN and CDR2 is SYDVKM. V lost 6 bases and J lost 5, with 16 bases in between. The CDR3 length is 15 residues. The chain's CDR3 is CASSVSSLGTGELFF. The CDR3 nucleotides are TGTGCCAGCAGCGTATCGTCACTGGGGACCGGGGAGCTGTTTTTT.

The V gene is TRBV29-1, the J gene TRBJ1-1; 8 bases match TRBD1. The CDR3 is 14 residues long. The germline V gene has CDR1 SQVTM and CDR2 ANQGSEA. J was trimmed by 4 bases and V by 6 bases; bases with no gene match: 10. CDR3 sequence: CSVAPRGRSTEAFF. Written as DNA, the CDR3 is TGCAGCGTGGCCCCCAGGGGGCGAAGCACTGAAGCTTTCTTT.

This CDR3 reads CASRPGQEYQPQHF. The DNA of the CDR3 is TGTGCCAGTAGGCCGGGACAGGAGTATCAGCCCCAGCATTTT. This chain joins TRBV19 and TRBJ1-5, with TRBD1 matching over 8 bases. V was pared by 6 bases and J by 5 bases, with 6 bases of the junction left unmatched. Germline-derived CDR1 and CDR2 are LNHDA and SQIVND (reference sequence). The CDR3 loop spans 14 amino acids.

The J gene is TRBJ2-1, the V gene TRBV5-1; 12 bases fit TRBD2. J was trimmed by 0 bases and V by 4 bases; bases with no gene match: 8. The CDR3 runs to 18 residues. The V gene's germline CDR1 is SGHRS and CDR2 YFSETQ. CDR3: CASSPGLAGVTSYNEQFF. The DNA of the CDR3 is TGCGCCAGCAGCCCGGGACTAGCGGGCGTCACCTCCTACAATGAGCAGTTCTTC.

This CDR3 reads CASSRGTGGNQPQHF. The CDR3 DNA follows: TGTGCCAGCAGTAGGGGGACAGGGGGCAATCAGCCCCAGCATTTT. The rearrangement joins TRBV28 to TRBJ1-5; 10 bases match TRBD1. V lost 5 bases and J lost 2; bases outside the gene matches: 3. Germline V CDR1 and CDR2: MDHEN, SYDVKM. The CDR3 loop spans 15 amino acids.

This clone was seen just once. This rearrangement joins TRBV11-3 to TRBJ1-5, with unresolved D. CDR3 size: 18 residues. Trimming removed 5 bases at V and 2 bases at J, with 22 bases between. The germline CDR1 and CDR2 sequences are SGHNT and YENEEA. This chain's CDR3 is CASSETLQEAVGNQPQHF. In DNA form, the CDR3 reads TGTGCCAGCAGCGAAACCCTCCAGGAGGCGGTAGGCAATCAGCCCCAGCATTTT.

To note about this clone: The same CDR3 arises from other DNA sequences in this sample as well. The CDR3 region has the DNA TGCGCCAGCAGCAGTGGGACTAGCGGGGGCACAGATACGCAGTATTTT. Protein: CASSSGTSGGTDTQYF. The rearrangement links TRBV5-1 to TRBJ2-3; TRBD2 agrees at 13 bases. Germline CDR1 and CDR2: SGHRS and YFSETQ. The CDR3 loop spans 16 amino acids. V was pared by 4 bases and J by 1 base, with 3 bases of the junction left unmatched.

The chain uses TRBV7-2 and TRBJ1-1, with D possibly being TRBD1 (6 bases). The CDR3 has 16 amino acids. CDR1 SGHTA and CDR2 FQGNSA come from the germline V gene. Trimming removed 2 bases at V and 5 bases at J, with 18 bases between. CDR3 region: CASSLLGQGSGTEAFF. The CDR3 DNA follows: TGTGCCAGCAGCTTACTCGGGCAGGGGTCGGGAACTGAAGCTTTCTTT.

The chain couples TRBV5-1 to TRBJ2-3; no clear D gene. V lost 0 bases and J lost 0, with 14 bases in between. CDR3 length: 17 amino acids. Germline CDR1 reads SGHRS; CDR2 reads YFSETQ. CDR3 bases: TGCGCCAGCAGCTTGGTAGCTATCGGAACTAGCACAGATACGCAGTATTTT. Translated, it gives CASSLVAIGTSTDTQYF.

V usage is TRBV2 and J usage is TRBJ1-1; 7 nucleotides align to TRBD1. In germline, CDR1 is SNHLY, CDR2 FYNNEI. The CDR3 consists of 11 residues. V shed 6 bases, J shed 12 bases, and the junction held 7 bases outside the gene matches. This CDR3 reads CASSRQGLPFF. In nucleotides, the CDR3 is TGTGCCAGCAGCAGACAGGGCCTCCCTTTCTTT.

V gene TRBV19 combines with J gene TRBJ2-2; 7 nucleotides align to TRBD1. CDR1 and CDR2 (germline): LNHDA, SQIVND (reference sequence). The CDR3 has 14 residues. J lost 1 base, V lost 9 bases, and 5 bases had no gene match. Here the CDR3 DNA reads TGTGCCAGCGACCGGACAGGGAACACCGGGGAGCTGTTTTTT. Translated, it gives CASDRTGNTGELFF.

This chain uses TRBV7-2 with TRBJ2-5; 9 bases line up with TRBD2. The germline gives CDR1 SGHTA, CDR2 FQGNSA. CDR3 length equals 15 residues. V was pared by 7 bases and J by 4 bases, with 10 bases of the junction left unmatched. This chain's CDR3 is CASTLGLAGRETQYF. CDR3 DNA sequence: TGTGCCAGCACCCTGGGGCTAGCGGGAAGAGAGACCCAGTACTTC.

The chain is built from TRBV19 and TRBJ2-1; maybe TRBD1 (6 bases). The CDR3 contains 15 residues. The germline V gene has CDR1 LNHDA and CDR2 SQIVND (reference sequence). Trimming left V 3 bases short and J 5 bases short, with 14 bases between. CDR3 protein: CASSIIRGSHNEQFF. Written as DNA, the CDR3 is TGTGCCAGTAGTATCATCAGGGGCAGTCACAATGAGCAGTTCTTC.

This clone was seen once. The rearrangement joins TRBV11-2 to TRBJ1-4, with a possible D match to TRBD1 (6 bases). CDR3 size: 14 residues. Looked up from germline, CDR1 is SGHAT and CDR2 is FQNNGV. The V gene lost 5 bases and the J gene lost 7 bases, with 14 bases spanning the gap. CDR3 sequence reads: CASSRDRTSEKLFF. The CDR3 DNA is TGTGCCAGCAGCCGCGACAGGACGAGTGAAAAACTGTTTTTT.

The V and J genes are TRBV9 and TRBJ2-5; D call uncertain. V lost 2 bases and J 5 bases, leaving 10 bases between the germline ends. The germline gives CDR1 SGDLS, CDR2 YYNGEE. This CDR3 region has 13 residues. CDR3 coding DNA: TGTGCCAGCAGCGTCGATGAGTGGGAGACCCAGTACTTC. Its translation is CASSVDEWETQYF. Filled out from reference TRBV9 and TRBJ2-5, the complete variable domain reads DSGVTQTPKHLITATGQRVTLRCSPRSGDLSVYWYQQSLDQGLQFLIQYYNGEERAKGNILERFSAQQFPDLHSELNLSSLELGDSALYFCASSVDEWETQYFGPGTRLLVL.

J is TRBJ2-1 and V is TRBV18, with 13 bases identical to TRBD2. The germline V gene encodes CDR1 KGHSH and CDR2 LQKENI. Losses at the gene ends were 4 bases for V and 8 bases for J; bases not matched to a gene: 5. CDR3 size: 15 residues. The CDR3 reads CASSLTSGRGDEQFF. In DNA form, the CDR3 reads TGTGCCAGCTCACTAACTAGCGGGAGGGGCGATGAGCAGTTCTTC.

The V and J genes are TRBV5-1 and TRBJ1-2; perhaps TRBD1 as D (6 bases). This CDR3 comprises 14 residues. Per the germline V gene, CDR1 is SGHRS and CDR2 is YFSETQ. Trimming pared 6 bases from V and 8 bases from J, leaving 20 bases between. The CDR3 region has the DNA TGCGCCAGCACGTTACAGGGCCTAGGTGGGGGCTACACCTTC. It encodes CASTLQGLGGGYTF.

The chain couples TRBV30 to TRBJ2-5; perhaps TRBD1 as D (6 bases). Trimming took 3 bases from V and 4 from J, leaving 12 bases between them. In germline, CDR1 is GTSNPN, CDR2 SVGIG (reference sequence). CDR3 length: 13 residues. The CDR3 nucleotides read TGTGCCTGGAGCGCAGGGGTTGGAGAGACCCAGTACTTC. Translation: CAWSAGVGETQYF.

The chain joins TRBV10-3 to TRBJ2-7, with no clear D. Trimming pared 2 bases from V and 3 bases from J, leaving 5 bases between. This CDR3 comprises 12 residues. Germline assignment: CDR1 ENHRY and CDR2 SYGVKD. CDR3 amino acids: CAISEADYEQYF. CDR3 nucleotides: TGTGCCATCAGTGAGGCGGACTACGAGCAGTACTTC.

This clone has just one count. The chain has TRBV7-9 and TRBJ2-3, with 7 bases aligning to TRBD2. The CDR3 runs 14 residues. V dropped 6 bases and J dropped 2; count of bases not matched to a gene: 5. CDR1 and CDR2 (germline): SEHNR, FQNEAQ (reference sequence). CDR3 residues: CASRSAGFTDTQYF. For the CDR3, the DNA is TGTGCCAGCAGGTCAGCGGGATTCACAGATACGCAGTATTTT.

This sequence joins TRBV28 and TRBJ2-2; D not certain. The V end was cut by 5 bases, the J end by 3 bases, with 10 bases between. Germline-derived CDR1 and CDR2 are MDHEN and SYDVKM. CDR3 length: 14 amino acids. CDR3 sequence: CASSTARDTGELFF. In nucleotides, the CDR3 is TGTGCCAGCAGTACAGCCCGGGACACCGGGGAGCTGTTTTTT.